Listed below are T cell receptor beta chains from one sample, sequenced in a study of T cell responses to AZD1222 COVID-19 vaccine. Clones were read by immunoSEQ multiplex PCR, and TCRdb kept only the in-frame ones, dropping some. Here the sample spans approximately 100,000 clones, 70% to 90% being singletons. The sample consisted of peripheral blood, taken on day 0 of AZD1222 vaccination. The receptors stem from an adult in good health. Each CDR3 is given with its conserved first and last residue. D genes are given only for firm matches. Where a row states a size, it is once, few, many or the class of an expanded clone; other rows omit it.

clone size: -
CDR3 length: 14
J gene: TRBJ1-5
V gene: TRBV6-5
D gene: -
CDR3 DNA: TGTGCCAGCAGTTGGGCGCGGGGCAATCAGCCCCAGCATTTT
CDR3 protein: CASSWARGNQPQHF

clone size: -
CDR3 length: 15
J gene: TRBJ1-4
V gene: TRBV18
D gene: TRBD1
CDR3 DNA: TGTGCCAGCTCCCAAAACAGGGGGCGGGATGAAAAACTGTTTTTT
CDR3 protein: CASSQNRGRDEKLFF

clone size: -
CDR3 length: 14
J gene: TRBJ1-1
V gene: TRBV7-6
D gene: -
CDR3 DNA: TGTGCCAGCACCATTCTGCCGGAGAACACTGAAGCTTTCTTT
CDR3 protein: CASTILPENTEAFF

clone size: -
CDR3 length: 14
J gene: TRBJ1-1
V gene: TRBV6-4
D gene: -
CDR3 DNA: TGTGCCAGCAGTGCGGACAGAGAAGGGACTGAAGCTTTCTTT
CDR3 protein: CASSADREGTEAFF

clone size: -
CDR3 length: 13
J gene: TRBJ2-7
V gene: TRBV27
D gene: -
CDR3 DNA: TGTGCCAGCAGTTCCCGACTAGTAACCGAGCAGTACTTC
CDR3 protein: CASSSRLVTEQYF

clone size: -
CDR3 length: 15
J gene: TRBJ2-3
V gene: TRBV19
D gene: -
CDR3 DNA: TGTGCCAGTAGACCACTAGTGGGGCACACAGATACGCAGTATTTT
CDR3 protein: CASRPLVGHTDTQYF

clone size: -
CDR3 length: 15
J gene: TRBJ1-2
V gene: TRBV19
D gene: TRBD1
CDR3 DNA: TGTGCCAGTAGTATATCTCGGGACAGGGACTATGGCTACACCTTC
CDR3 protein: CASSISRDRDYGYTF

clone size: -
CDR3 length: 15
J gene: TRBJ2-2
V gene: TRBV7-3
D gene: -
CDR3 DNA: TGTGCCAGCAGCTTAAGCTCTGGGAACACCGGGGAGCTGTTTTTT
CDR3 protein: CASSLSSGNTGELFF

clone size: -
CDR3 length: 14
J gene: TRBJ2-5
V gene: TRBV7-9
D gene: -
CDR3 DNA: TGTGCCAGCAGCCCAGACAGTCACAGGCAGACCCAGTACTTC
CDR3 protein: CASSPDSHRQTQYF

clone size: few
CDR3 length: 14
J gene: TRBJ1-4
V gene: TRBV19
D gene: -
CDR3 DNA: TGTGCCAGTAGTGGTTGGCAGATTAATGAAAAACTGTTTTTT
CDR3 protein: CASSGWQINEKLFF

clone size: -
CDR3 length: 15
J gene: TRBJ2-2
V gene: TRBV10-3
D gene: -
CDR3 DNA: TGTGCCACCATCCCTAGTGGGGGGGCCACCGGGGAGCTGTTTTTT
CDR3 protein: CATIPSGGATGELFF

clone size: -
CDR3 length: 15
J gene: TRBJ2-1
V gene: TRBV7-3
D gene: -
CDR3 DNA: TGTGCCAGCAGGAGGAAGGGGGACTCCTACAATGAGCAGTTCTTC
CDR3 protein: CASRRKGDSYNEQFF

clone size: -
CDR3 length: 18
J gene: TRBJ2-7
V gene: TRBV5-1
D gene: TRBD1
CDR3 DNA: TGCGCCAGCAGCTTTCTAACTTCCGGGACAGGGGGCGGTTACGAGCAGTACTTC
CDR3 protein: CASSFLTSGTGGGYEQYF